Listed below are T cell receptor beta chains from one sample, sequenced in a study of T cell changes during pregnancy in multiple sclerosis. Generated by immunoSEQ multiplex PCR, the TCRdb table keeps only in-frame clones and is missing some. The data hold about 42,000 clones, with around 96% observed a single time. This specimen was peripheral blood, taken in the second trimester of pregnancy. These receptors were collected from a female donor with multiple sclerosis, enrolled in a pregnancy study. CDR3s include the opening cysteine and the closing phenylalanine or tryptophan. The D gene is left open where the match is weak. Some rows have no size entry. The others give once, few or many, or a class for an expanded clone.

cdr3_aa cdr3_nt d_call clone_size j_call v_call
CASSVAFLGELFF TGTGCCAGCAGTGTAGCCTTTCTAGGGGAGCTGTTTTTT NA NA TRBJ2-2 TRBV25-1
CTSSLTSGGARETQYF TGCACCAGCAGCCTGACTAGCGGGGGGGCCAGAGAGACCCAGTACTTC NA NA TRBJ2-5 TRBV1
CASSELEIFYNSNQPQHF TGTGCCAGCAGTGAACTGGAGATCTTTTATAATAGCAATCAGCCCCAGCATTTT NA NA TRBJ1-5 TRBV2
CASGGRQGDNAFF TGTGCCAGCGGCGGACGACAAGGGGATAACGCTTTCTTT NA NA TRBJ1-1 TRBV2
CASSLGDEQYF TGTGCCAGCAGCCTCGGGGACGAGCAGTACTTC NA NA TRBJ2-7 TRBV4-2
CASSPSRPGNQPQHF TGTGCCAGCTCACCAAGCCGTCCCGGCAATCAGCCCCAGCATTTT NA once TRBJ1-5 TRBV18
CASSYANSNQPQHF TGTGCCAGCAGTTATGCGAATAGCAATCAGCCCCAGCATTTT NA once TRBJ1-5 TRBV6-5
CASSQDRRVSYEQYF TGTGCCAGTAGTCAGGACAGGAGAGTCTCCTACGAGCAGTACTTC TRBD1 NA TRBJ2-7 TRBV19
CASSTGLDTDTQYF TGTGCCAGCAGCACGGGACTCGACACAGATACGCAGTATTTT NA NA TRBJ2-3 TRBV27
CASSPPDSRVESGANVLTF TGCGCCAGCAGCCCCCCGGACAGCAGGGTTGAGTCTGGGGCCAACGTCCTGACTTTC NA NA TRBJ2-6 TRBV4-1
CAISETSGGGPDTQYF TGTGCCATCAGTGAAACTAGCGGGGGGGGACCAGATACGCAGTATTTT TRBD2 NA TRBJ2-3 TRBV10-3
CASSLRRGHGTGELFF TGTGCCAGCAGCCTCCGCAGGGGGCATGGCACCGGGGAGCTGTTTTTT TRBD1 NA TRBJ2-2 TRBV27
CASSLTRATEAFF TGTGCCAGCAGCTTAACCCGCGCCACTGAAGCTTTCTTT NA once TRBJ1-1 TRBV11-3
CATSRDGVGGIF TGTGCCACCAGCAGAGATGGGGTAGGGGGAATTTTC NA NA TRBJ2-7 TRBV15
CASSYGGLADSYNEQFF TGTGCCAGCAGTTACGGGGGACTAGCGGATTCCTACAATGAGCAGTTCTTC TRBD2 NA TRBJ2-1 TRBV6-8
CASSPSGKSYNEQFF TGTGCCAGCAGTCCTAGCGGGAAGTCCTACAATGAGCAGTTCTTC TRBD2 NA TRBJ2-1 TRBV2
CASSSSAGLNEKLFF TGTGCCAGCAGCTCTTCTGCAGGGCTCAATGAAAAACTGTTTTTT NA NA TRBJ1-4 TRBV5-5
CAWSKTGTSGRETQYF TGTGCCTGGAGTAAGACCGGGACTAGCGGGAGGGAGACCCAGTACTTC TRBD2 NA TRBJ2-5 TRBV30
CAWSDRRDEQFF TGTGCCTGGAGTGACCGGAGGGATGAGCAGTTCTTC NA NA TRBJ2-1 TRBV30
CASSFRGLVGDTQYF TGTGCCAGCAGCTTCAGGGGACTAGTCGGAGATACGCAGTATTTT TRBD2 NA TRBJ2-3 TRBV7-9
CAWSVPPGTQQPQHF TGTGCCTGGAGTGTACCCCCGGGGACTCAGCAGCCCCAGCATTTT NA NA TRBJ1-5 TRBV30
CASSLRGGAGELFF TGTGCCAGCAGCCTACGAGGGGGGGCCGGGGAGCTGTTTTTT NA once TRBJ2-2 TRBV7-3
CASSFLRQGAGETQYF TGCGCCAGCAGCTTCCTAAGACAGGGGGCAGGGGAGACCCAGTACTTC TRBD1 NA TRBJ2-5 TRBV5-1
CASSLSDRVQQYF TGTGCCAGCAGTTTATCGGACAGGGTTCAGCAGTACTTC TRBD1 NA TRBJ2-7 TRBV27
CASSPLTSGGPGEQFF TGTGCCAGCAGTCCCCTGACTAGCGGGGGGCCAGGAGAGCAGTTCTTC TRBD2 NA TRBJ2-1 TRBV27